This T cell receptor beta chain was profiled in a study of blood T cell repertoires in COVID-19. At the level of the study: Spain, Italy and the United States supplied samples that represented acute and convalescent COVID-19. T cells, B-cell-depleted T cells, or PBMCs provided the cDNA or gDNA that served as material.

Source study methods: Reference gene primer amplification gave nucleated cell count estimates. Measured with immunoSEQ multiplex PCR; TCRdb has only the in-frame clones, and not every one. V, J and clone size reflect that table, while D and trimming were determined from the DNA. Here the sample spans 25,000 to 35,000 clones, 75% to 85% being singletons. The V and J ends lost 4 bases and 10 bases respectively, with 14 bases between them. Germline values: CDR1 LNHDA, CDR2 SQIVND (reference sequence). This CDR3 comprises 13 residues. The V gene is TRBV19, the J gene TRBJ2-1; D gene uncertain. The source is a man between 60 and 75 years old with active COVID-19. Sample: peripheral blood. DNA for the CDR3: TGTGCCAGTAGTACCCAGTCTGGCGGAGAGCAGTTCTTC. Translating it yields CASSTQSGGEQFF. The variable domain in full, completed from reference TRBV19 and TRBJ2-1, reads DGGITQSPKYLFRKEGQNVTLSCEQNLNHDAMYWYRQDPGQGLRLIYYSQIVNDFQKGDIAEGYSVSREKKESFPLTVTSAQKNPTAFYLCASSTQSGGEQFFGPGTRLTVL.